This T cell receptor (beta chain) came from a study of PD-1 blockade in classical Hodgkin lymphoma. Study-level points and caveats: Complete responders possessed baseline diversity comparable to newly diagnosed patients. Newly diagnosed patients were reported to start with lower TCR diversity than healthy donors.

In the case of this clone: As yet, its antigen is unknown.

Germline CDR1 reads LNHDA; CDR2 reads SQIVND (reference sequence). The CDR3 extends over 14 amino acids. Deletions cut 1 base from V and 7 bases from J, with 11 bases between. Here immunoSEQ multiplex PCR was the method, and the copy in TCRdb shows in-frame clones only, minus some. The sample carries about 22,000 clones, about 63% recorded once. Patients all relapsed after autologous stem cell transplantation, and there was variation in brentuximab vedotin exposure. The best responses consisted of complete response, partial response or progressive disease. The sequences come from peripheral blood mononuclear cells (PBMCs), collected at baseline. This TCR was sampled from a human donor with classical Hodgkin lymphoma. The J gene is TRBJ1-5, the V gene TRBV19; the D is unclear. The CDR3: CASSIVEVSQPQHF. The CDR3 region has the DNA TGTGCCAGTAGTATAGTGGAGGTCTCCCAGCCCCAGCATTTT.